These T cell receptor beta chains were read from a single sample in a study of shared clonotypes between healthy human individuals. Assay used: immunoSEQ multiplex PCR; TCRdb lists only in-frame clones, some missing. The repertoire holds millions of clones, with 85% to 95% as singletons. Sequencing was done on a sample of naive CD8+ T cells from PBMCs. Receptors were obtained from a man aged 18 to 30 in good health. Some clones in this sample may be carry-over from other donors' samples. The CDR3 runs from the conserved cysteine through the conserved F or W. A D gene is named only where the DNA matches it firmly. Part of the rows lack a size; the others show once, few, many or a class for expanded clones.

V	J	size	D	DNA	CDR3
TRBV5-8	TRBJ2-7	-	-	TGTGCCAGCAGCGCCGCCTACGAGCAGTACTTC	CASSAAYEQYF
TRBV9	TRBJ2-5	-	-	TGTGCCAGCAGCCCAGGTCGGAGGGCTCCAGAGACCCAGTACTTC	CASSPGRRAPETQYF
TRBV27	TRBJ2-1	-	TRBD2	TGTGCCAGCAGAGCTAGCGGGAGCATTTACAATGAGCAGTTCTTC	CASRASGSIYNEQFF
TRBV28	TRBJ2-7	-	-	TGTGCCAGCAGTCCCCCAGTAGGTCGGGACTCCTACGAGCAGTACTTC	CASSPPVGRDSYEQYF
TRBV13	TRBJ2-3	-	-	TGTGCCAGCAGCTCGGGCAGCACAGATACGCAGTATTTT	CASSSGSTDTQYF
TRBV4-3	TRBJ2-3	-	-	TGCGCCAGCAGTCCGAGGGGGAGCGATACGCAGTATTTT	CASSPRGSDTQYF
TRBV6-1	TRBJ2-1	-	-	TGTGCCAGCAGTGACGGTCGGGGGTATGAGCAGTTCTTC	CASSDGRGYEQFF
TRBV28	TRBJ2-1	-	TRBD2	TGTGCCAGCAGCCGCACGCGGGCTAGCGGAGACAATGAGCAGTTCTTC	CASSRTRASGDNEQFF
TRBV4-3	TRBJ2-1	once	-	TGCGCCAGCAGCCAAGAAGTAGCCCTCAATGAGCAGTTCTTC	CASSQEVALNEQFF
TRBV19	TRBJ1-5	-	-	TGTGCCAGTAGTATCGGTGGGTATAATCAGCCCCAGCATTTT	CASSIGGYNQPQHF
TRBV28	TRBJ1-3	-	-	TGTGCCAGCACCTCCCCAGGTGGAAACACCATATATTTT	CASTSPGGNTIYF
TRBV27	TRBJ1-1	-	-	TGTGCCAGCAGCCCCTCGGAACCGATTTATTTCAACACTGAAGCTTTCTTT	CASSPSEPIYFNTEAFF
TRBV2	TRBJ2-1	-	-	TGTGCCAGCAGTCCAGGGGCCTACAATGAGCAGTTCTTC	CASSPGAYNEQFF
TRBV11-2	TRBJ1-4	-	-	TGTGCCAGCAGCTTAGTAAGGGGTGGAGAAAAACTGTTTTTT	CASSLVRGGEKLFF
TRBV28	TRBJ2-1	once	TRBD1	TGTGCCAGCAGTTTTACCCGGGACAGCCCCTCGAGGTATGAGCAGTTCTTC	CASSFTRDSPSRYEQFF
TRBV7-6	TRBJ2-3	-	-	TGTGCCAGCAGCCCCCTCGGGGGCACAGATACGCAGTATTTT	CASSPLGGTDTQYF
TRBV15	TRBJ2-1	-	TRBD1	TGTGCCACCGAAGGGGACAGGGGGCTTTTGTGGGGTATCAATGAGCAGTTCTTC	CATEGDRGLLWGINEQFF
TRBV2	TRBJ2-7	-	TRBD1	TGTGCCAGCAGTCCGCCCGGGACAGTCTCCTACGAGCAGTACTTC	CASSPPGTVSYEQYF
TRBV4-3	TRBJ2-4	-	TRBD1	TGCGCCAGCAGCTACTTCATGACAGGGAACGGTGAAAACATTCAGTACTTC	CASSYFMTGNGENIQYF
TRBV7-9	TRBJ1-4	-	-	TGTGCCAGCAGCTATGCGGTTGGGGCCGGAGAAAAACTGTTTTTT	CASSYAVGAGEKLFF
TRBV7-9	TRBJ2-7	-	TRBD1	TGTGCCAGCAGCGATCGGGACAGGTACTACGAGCAGTACTTC	CASSDRDRYYEQYF
TRBV11-2	TRBJ2-7	-	TRBD1	TGTGCCAGCAGCTTGCGACAGGGAAGCTCCTACGAGCAGTACTTC	CASSLRQGSSYEQYF
TRBV27	TRBJ2-7	-	-	TGTGCCAGCAGTTTATTAGGCGGCGGCCTGCTGGGGCAGTACTTC	CASSLLGGGLLGQYF
TRBV29-1	TRBJ1-4	once	TRBD1	TGCAGCGTCGCCGTCCCGGGACAGGGGCGAGGGACTAATGAAAAACTGTTTTTT	CSVAVPGQGRGTNEKLFF
TRBV27	TRBJ2-7	-	-	TGTGCCAGCAGTTTATCCAGCTCAGGCTACGAGCAGTACTTC	CASSLSSSGYEQYF
TRBV10-3	TRBJ1-5	few	-	TGTGCCATCAGTGAGTCGAACGGGGCGGGTCAGCCCCAGCATTTT	CAISESNGAGQPQHF
TRBV28	TRBJ2-7	-	-	TGTGCCAGCAGTTTTGTGGATGGAAGGGGCGAGCAGTACTTC	CASSFVDGRGEQYF
TRBV6-1	TRBJ1-2	-	-	TGTGCCAGCAGCCAATATGGCTACACCTTC	CASSQYGYTF
TRBV19	TRBJ2-3	-	TRBD2	TGTGCCAGTATCTCTTTTAGCGGGAGTACAGATACGCAGTATTTT	CASISFSGSTDTQYF
TRBV27	TRBJ2-7	-	TRBD2	TGTGCCAGCAGTTTAGGGACTACCAGCGAGCAGTACTTC	CASSLGTTSEQYF
TRBV6-4	TRBJ1-4	-	-	TGTGCCAGCAGACCAGGGCAAGCAACTAATGAAAAACTGTTTTTT	CASRPGQATNEKLFF
TRBV13	TRBJ2-7	-	-	TGTGCCAGCAGCTTAGGCCTTACCGGGACACCTTCCTACGAGCAGTACTTC	CASSLGLTGTPSYEQYF
TRBV7-3	TRBJ2-6	-	-	TGTGCCAGCAGCCCGGATGGGGCCAACGTCCTGACTTTC	CASSPDGANVLTF
TRBV4-2	TRBJ1-1	-	-	TGTGCCAGCAAATTTAGGGGGGGCTTGGGCACTGAAGCTTTCTTT	CASKFRGGLGTEAFF
TRBV27	TRBJ2-2	-	TRBD1	TGTGCCAGCAGAGCAGGACAGGGGGCTCACACCGGGGAGCTGTTTTTT	CASRAGQGAHTGELFF
TRBV4-1	TRBJ1-1	few	-	TGCGCCAGCAGCCACGCTCCCGTGACAGGAATGAACACTGAAGCTTTCTTT	CASSHAPVTGMNTEAFF
TRBV19	TRBJ1-5	-	-	TGTGCCAGTAGTATTGGCAGGGGAGGGCCCCAGCATTTT	CASSIGRGGPQHF